A single T cell receptor (beta chain) is shown here with its context. The data stem from a study of cytomegalovirus exposure and HLA in healthy donors. The method was immunoSEQ multiplex PCR; TCRdb's version includes in-frame clones alone and lacks a portion of them. Of about 120,000 clones listed, roughly nine tenths are singletons. V was pared by 4 bases and J by 8 bases, with 18 bases between. The CDR3 loop spans 15 amino acids. Germline-derived CDR1 and CDR2 are MNHNS and SASEGT. What was sequenced was PBMCs. The chain carries TRBV6-1 and TRBJ2-1, with a tentative D call TRBD2 (6 bases). The sequence came from a woman younger than 30 in good health and CMV-seronegative. CDR3 sequence reads: CASSGRTTLRDEQFF. CDR3 sequence (DNA): TGTGCCAGCAGTGGACGGACTACCCTCAGAGATGAGCAGTTCTTC.